A single sample gave rise to the 9 T cell receptor beta chains below, sequenced in a study of patients and donors after allogeneic stem cell transplantation. Each CDR3 protein is one row after TCRdb ran MiXCR on the RT-PCR reads. The sample consists of roughly 880,000 distinct CDR3 sequences, about a sixth of them appearing once. The source material was blood, either unsorted or a sorted T cell fraction (not recorded which). These receptors all stem from a human donor who was either an allogeneic HSCT recipient or a stem cell or donor lymphocyte infusion donor (not recorded which). It is not recorded whose cells these are; they may come from a transplant donor.

This clonotype was found a few times. The chain joins TRBV6-1 to TRBJ1-4, with D unclear. Germline V gene data show CDR1 as MNHNS and CDR2 as SASEGT. The CDR3 is made up of 13 amino acids. Between the trimmed V and J ends, which lost 6 bases and 7 bases, there was a span of 12 bases. The CDR3 loop reads CASRDGRVEKLFF. The CDR3 DNA reads TGTGCCAGCAGAGACGGTCGTGTTGAAAAACTGTTTTTT.

This clonotype has at least ten counts. This rearrangement joins TRBV7-6 to TRBJ1-1; 12 bases are shared with TRBD1. Per the germline V gene, CDR1 is SGHVS and CDR2 is FNYEAQ. J lost 4 bases, V lost 5 bases, and 8 bases had no gene match. This CDR3 has 16 amino acids. This chain's CDR3 is CASSLPGQGASTEAFF. The CDR3 coding sequence is TGTGCCAGCAGCCTCCCGGGACAGGGGGCGAGCACTGAAGCTTTCTTT.

This rearrangement joins TRBV5-1 to TRBJ2-1; D is possibly TRBD1 (6 bases). CDR3 size: 15 residues. The V gene lost 2 bases and the J gene lost 4 bases, with 13 bases spanning the gap. In germline, CDR1 is SGHRS, CDR2 YFSETQ. The DNA for the CDR3 is TGCGCCAGCAGCTTTGGACAGTCCCAATACAATGAGCAGTTCTTC. It specifies CASSFGQSQYNEQFF. Variable domain in full (rest from reference TRBV5-1 and TRBJ2-1): KAGVTQTPRYLIKTRGQQVTLSCSPISGHRSVSWYQQTPGQGLQFLFEYFSETQRNKGNFPGRFSGRQFSNSRSEMNVSTLELGDSALYLCASSFGQSQYNEQFFGPGTRLTVL.

There are a few counts of this clonotype. The chain couples TRBV20-1 to TRBJ1-5; possibly TRBD1 for D (5 bases). The V and J ends lost 3 bases and 9 bases respectively, with 12 bases between them. Germline CDR1 is DFQATT and CDR2 is SNEGSKA (reference sequence). The CDR3 consists of 12 residues. CDR3 amino acids: CSARQGERPQHF. DNA of the CDR3: TGCAGTGCTAGGCAGGGCGAGCGGCCCCAGCATTTT.

The rearrangement links TRBV27 to TRBJ1-1; 9 bases match TRBD1. V lost 1 base and J lost 0; bases outside the gene matches: 9. Germline CDR1 MNHEY, CDR2 SMNVEV (reference sequence). This CDR3 spans 18 amino acids. CDR3: CASSLYVEGTGMNTEAFF. Written as DNA, the CDR3 is TGTGCCAGCAGTTTATATGTGGAGGGGACAGGGATGAACACTGAAGCTTTCTTT.

This clonotype was seen many times. The chain couples TRBV5-1 to TRBJ1-6; D gene unclear. Germline V gives CDR1 SGHRS, CDR2 YFSETQ. V dropped 0 bases and J dropped 10 bases, with 8 bases sitting between them. This CDR3 region has 13 residues. DNA of the CDR3: TGCGCCAGCAGCTTGGCCGGTCGGTCACCCCTCCACTTT. Its protein is CASSLAGRSPLHF.

The rearrangement joins TRBV7-9 to TRBJ2-7, with 10 bases fitting TRBD2. Trimming removed 4 bases from V and 4 bases from J; junction bases left unmatched: 7. The germline gives CDR1 SEHNR, CDR2 FQNEAQ (reference sequence). The CDR3 consists of 15 residues. The CDR3 reads CASSSPGLASYEQYF. The CDR3 DNA is TGTGCCAGCAGCTCCCCGGGACTAGCGTCTTACGAGCAGTACTTC.

On this clonotype: Possible read error: a much larger clone is one base away. The conserved closing phenylalanine or tryptophan is absent in this CDR3, likely reflecting a read error. This chain joins TRBV20-1 and TRBJ2-1, with 7 bases that match TRBD2. CDR3 length equals 14 residues. Germline V gene sequence: CDR1 DFQATT, CDR2 SNEGSKA (reference sequence). V gave up 4 bases and J gave up 2 bases; unmatched junction bases: 5. In DNA, the CDR3 is TGCAGTGCTATTGGGAGCGGGGCCTACAATGAGCAGTTCTCC. Protein sequence: CSAIGSGAYNEQFS.

This clonotype occurred a few times. The V and J genes are TRBV5-6 and TRBJ1-3; D remains unclear. V lost 3 bases, J lost 3 bases, and 10 bases lay in between. CDR3 size: 14 residues. Germline CDR1 SGHDT, CDR2 YYEEEE. The CDR3 nucleotides are TGTGCCAGCAGCTGGGAACAACTTGGAAACACCATATATTTT. Translating gives CASSWEQLGNTIYF.